These 28 T cell receptor beta chains share one sample of origin, sequenced in a study of CD8 T cells in Susac syndrome. The RNA, about 0.45 to 1 ug, was put through reverse transcription using random hexamers. TCRdb reanalysed the immunoSEQ multiplex PCR reads using MiXCR and keeps one entry per CDR3 protein. The profile covers about 140,000 distinct CDR3 sequences, with roughly 94% appearing a single time and about 0.18% taken by the ten largest. Sequenced: CD8+ T cells from PBMCs. These receptors all come from a human donor with Susac syndrome.

DNA for the CDR3: TGTGCCAGCAGTGCTACACACAGCTCTAATGAAAAACTGTTTTTT. It yields the protein CASSATHSSNEKLFF. This chain joins TRBV12-3 or TRBV12-4 and TRBJ1-4; D is uncertain. The CDR3 consists of 15 residues. V was pared by 5 bases and J by 3 bases, with 13 bases between.

This chain links TRBV5-1 with TRBJ2-3; D possibly corresponds to TRBD2 (5 bases). The CDR3 length is 16 residues. Germline V gene sequence: CDR1 SGHRS, CDR2 YFSETQ. With 5 bases removed from V and 0 bases from J, the gap between germline ends came to 16 bases. The CDR3 sequence: CASRWSGASSTDTQYF. CDR3 nucleotide sequence: TGCGCCAGCAGATGGAGCGGAGCCTCTAGCACAGATACGCAGTATTTT.

The rearrangement joins TRBV13 to TRBJ1-2; 12 bases map to TRBD1. CDR3 length: 17 amino acids. V lost 4 bases, J lost 4 bases, and 10 bases stayed unmatched. Germline lookup yields CDR1 PRHDT and CDR2 FYEKMQ (reference sequence). CDR3 sequence: CASSSGTGGSTIYGYTF. CDR3 DNA sequence: TGTGCCAGCAGCTCCGGGACAGGGGGCTCGACTATCTATGGCTACACCTTC.

This sequence joins TRBV15 and TRBJ2-3; 9 bases are a match to TRBD2. V lost 3 bases to trimming and J lost 11 bases; unmatched junction nucleotides: 12. The germline CDR1 and CDR2 sequences are LNHNV and YYDKDF (reference sequence). CDR3 length equals 15 residues. CDR3 sequence reads: CATSSSLAGITLQYF. Here the CDR3 DNA reads TGTGCCACCAGCAGCAGCCTAGCGGGAATTACGTTGCAGTATTTT.

The rearrangement joins TRBV15 to TRBJ1-2, with D possibly TRBD1 on 5 matching bases. Trimming pared 3 bases from V and 4 bases from J, leaving 12 bases between. Germline CDR1 reads LNHNV; CDR2 reads YYDKDF (reference sequence). The length of the CDR3 is 14 residues. Here the CDR3 DNA reads TGTGCCACCAGCAGTGGGGGGTTCCGCTATGGCTACACCTTC. This gives the protein CATSSGGFRYGYTF.

The chain employs TRBV12-3 or TRBV12-4 and TRBJ1-2; 8 nucleotides align to TRBD1. The CDR3 covers 13 residues. The junction had 6 bases not matched to a gene; V was cut back by 5 bases and J by 7 bases. CDR3 sequence (DNA): TGTGCCAGCAGTCGCCAGGGGGCGAGTGGCTACACCTTC. It yields the protein CASSRQGASGYTF.

About this clonotype: An end of the junction differs from the germline gene, which may be a read error. This sequence joins TRBV7-7 and TRBJ2-1; TRBD2 matches at 9 bases. CDR3 length: 15 residues. Germline values: CDR1 SSHAT, CDR2 FNYEAQ (reference sequence). The CDR3: CASSLIAGDYNEQFF. The CDR3 DNA follows: TGTGCTAGCAGCTTGATAGCGGGAGACTACAATGAGCAGTTCTTC.

The chain uses TRBV3-1 and TRBJ1-5; no clear D gene. Trimming took 0 bases from V and 6 from J, leaving 18 bases between them. The germline V gene encodes CDR1 LGHDT and CDR2 YNNKEL (reference sequence). CDR3 length: 17 amino acids. The chain's CDR3 is CASSQELFTGKAQPQHF. CDR3 coding DNA: TGTGCCAGCAGCCAAGAGTTGTTCACGGGGAAGGCTCAGCCCCAGCATTTT.

The DNA of the CDR3 is TGTGCCAGCAGCTTAGCCTCGATCGTAGCGACAAACTACGAGCAGTACTTC. This sequence encodes CASSLASIVATNYEQYF. The genes are TRBV7-2 and TRBJ2-7; D may be TRBD2 (5 bases). CDR1 is SGHTA and CDR2 is FQGNSA in the germline V gene. The CDR3 spans 17 residues. V lost 0 bases and J 3 bases, leaving 18 bases between the germline ends.

The V gene is TRBV27, the J gene TRBJ2-3; 8 bases match TRBD2. Unmatched junction bases numbered 9, after V lost 6 bases and J lost 4 bases. The CDR3 runs 15 residues. Germline V gene data show CDR1 as MNHEY and CDR2 as SMNVEV (reference sequence). The CDR3 bases are TGTGCCAGCAGGACTGCGGGGGGCGCAGCAGATACGCAGTATTTT. Amino acid sequence: CASRTAGGAADTQYF.

This chain links TRBV4-2 with TRBJ1-5; no definite D call. V was trimmed by 1 base and J by 0 bases, leaving 7 bases between them. Germline CDR1 LGHNA, CDR2 YNFKEQ. This CDR3 is 15 amino acids long. This chain's CDR3 is CASSQVGNSNQPQHF. The CDR3, as DNA: TGTGCCAGCAGCCAAGTGGGAAATAGCAATCAGCCCCAGCATTTT.

The genes are TRBV12-3 or TRBV12-4 and TRBJ2-5; 10 bases line up with TRBD2. The ends lost 6 bases at V and 5 bases at J; junction bases unmatched: 15. The CDR3 runs to 17 residues. The CDR3 coding sequence is TGTGCCAGCAGCAACCGACTCGAGCGGGAGGGAAGGGAGACCCAGTACTTC. It codes for CASSNRLEREGRETQYF.

The V call is TRBV7-3, the J call TRBJ2-1; 7 bases map to TRBD2. J gave up 3 bases and V 2 bases, and 1 base lay outside the gene matches. The length of the CDR3 is 14 residues. Germline V CDR1 and CDR2: SGHTA, FQGTGA. For the CDR3, the DNA is TGTGCCAGCAGCTTACGGGGGGACTACAATGAGCAGTTCTTC. Its protein product is CASSLRGDYNEQFF.

This rearrangement joins TRBV3-1 to TRBJ2-1; 9 nucleotides line up with TRBD2. The CDR3 has 15 amino acids. CDR1 LGHDT and CDR2 YNNKEL come from the germline V gene (reference sequence). Losses at the gene ends were 0 bases for V and 7 bases for J; bases not matched to a gene: 4. The CDR3 coding sequence is TGTGCCAGCAGCCAAGATTGGCTAGCGGGGAATGAGCAGTTCTTC. Protein product: CASSQDWLAGNEQFF.

This clonotype showed up just once. The chain couples TRBV29-1 to TRBJ2-3; possible D gene TRBD2, 6 bases. The CDR3 runs 13 residues. Trimming pared 7 bases from V and 0 bases from J, leaving 11 bases between. The germline V gene encodes CDR1 SQVTM and CDR2 ANQGSEA. The CDR3 nucleotides read TGCAGCGCTTCCGGGACTAGCACAGATACGCAGTATTTT. It specifies CSASGTSTDTQYF.

In its sample, this clonotype was seen a few times. J is TRBJ1-2 and V is TRBV7-6, with 7 bases that match TRBD1. The germline V gene encodes CDR1 SGHVS and CDR2 FNYEAQ. This CDR3 has 12 residues. The ends lost 5 bases at V and 6 bases at J; junction bases unmatched: 3. In DNA form, the CDR3 reads TGTGCCAGCAGCCCCGGGACAGATGGCTACACCTTC. It yields the protein CASSPGTDGYTF.

The chain combines TRBV20-1 with TRBJ2-5; TRBD2 matches 14 bases. This CDR3 has 14 residues. Germline CDR1 reads DFQATT; CDR2 reads SNEGSKA (reference sequence). CDR3 sequence: CSATGLAGEETQYF. CDR3 sequence (DNA): TGCAGCGCGACGGGACTAGCGGGAGAAGAGACCCAGTACTTC.

The V gene is TRBV11-2, the J gene TRBJ2-3, with TRBD1 identical over 12 bases. Per the germline V gene, CDR1 is SGHAT and CDR2 is FQNNGV. This CDR3 contains 20 residues. The J segment lost 1 base and the V segment lost 3 bases, leaving 14 bases of the junction unmatched. CDR3 protein: CASSLFAGTGGGKGTDTQYF. For the CDR3, the DNA is TGTGCCAGCAGCTTGTTCGCCGGGACAGGGGGCGGTAAGGGCACAGATACGCAGTATTTT. Based on the CDR3 plus reference TRBV11-2 and TRBJ2-3, the full variable domain is EAGVAQSPRYKIIEKRQSVAFWCNPISGHATLYWYQQILGQGPKLLIQFQNNGVVDDSQLPKDRFSAERLKGVDSTLKIQPAKLEDSAVYLCASSLFAGTGGGKGTDTQYFGPGTRLTVL.

The V and J genes are TRBV30 and TRBJ2-7; the match to TRBD1 covers 9 bases. The CDR3 sequence is 16 residues long. Looked up from germline, CDR1 is GTSNPN and CDR2 is SVGIG (reference sequence). Germline trimming cut 5 bases from V and 5 bases from J; bases unmatched to any gene: 16. As DNA, the CDR3 is TGTGCCTGGCTCCCCCCCCGCCGGGACAGGGATCACGAGCAGTACTTC. Translation gives CAWLPPRRDRDHEQYF. Together with reference TRBV30 and TRBJ2-7, the CDR3 gives the full variable domain: SQTIHQWPATLVQPVGSPLSLECTVEGTSNPNLYWYRQAAGRGLQLLFYSVGIGQISSEVPQNLSASRPQDRQFILSSKKLLLSDSGFYLCAWLPPRRDRDHEQYFGPGTRLTVT.

The sample holds one count of this clonotype. V is TRBV2 and J is TRBJ2-4; D is perhaps TRBD1 or TRBD2 (6 bases each). The CDR3 length is 16 residues. The V gene lost 4 bases and the J gene lost 7 bases, with 20 bases spanning the gap. The germline V gene has CDR1 SNHLY and CDR2 FYNNEI. The DNA for the CDR3 is TGTGCCAGCAGTGCGTCCACGGTCGGGGGCGGGAACATTCAGTACTTC. It encodes CASSASTVGGGNIQYF.

The chain is built from TRBV6-5 and TRBJ2-7; 7 bases match TRBD2. Germline CDR1 is MNHEY and CDR2 is SVGAGI. The CDR3 has 15 amino acids. V shed 2 bases, J shed 4 bases, and the junction held 8 bases outside the gene matches. CDR3 DNA: TGTGCCAGCAGTTACCGGCGGGAGCTTCTTTACGAGCAGTACTTC. Its translation: CASSYRRELLYEQYF.

The J gene is TRBJ1-1, the V gene TRBV27; D uncertain. CDR1 is MNHEY, CDR2 SMNVEV, per germline (reference sequence). The CDR3 length is 15 residues. The V end lost 0 bases, the J end lost 4 bases, and 12 bases lay between the germline ends. CDR3 in amino acids: CASSLSRAGGTEAFF. Here the CDR3 DNA reads TGTGCCAGCAGTTTATCCCGAGCCGGAGGCACTGAAGCTTTCTTT.

V is TRBV28 and J is TRBJ2-3; D might be TRBD1 (5 bases). V dropped 2 bases and J dropped 2 bases, with 11 bases sitting between them. The CDR3 spans 15 residues. Looked up from germline, CDR1 is MDHEN and CDR2 is SYDVKM. The CDR3 DNA sequence: TGTGCCAGCAGTTTAGGGGCAGGGCCCACAGATACGCAGTATTTT. Translating it yields CASSLGAGPTDTQYF.

This clonotype came up once. The gene calls are TRBV6-5 and TRBJ2-4, with TRBD1 identical over 9 bases. Germline CDR1 and CDR2: MNHEY and SVGAGI. V lost 11 bases and J lost 1; bases outside the gene matches: 21. This CDR3 is built from 19 residues. The CDR3 reads CAAFPWGQGLYPAKNIQYF. The CDR3 DNA sequence: TGTGCCGCGTTCCCCTGGGGACAGGGTCTCTATCCGGCCAAAAACATTCAGTACTTC.

The chain recombines TRBV10-3 with TRBJ2-7; 7 bases align to TRBD2. Looked up from germline, CDR1 is ENHRY and CDR2 is SYGVKD. The length of the CDR3 is 13 residues. Trimming removed 7 bases from V and 4 bases from J; junction bases left unmatched: 7. The DNA of the CDR3 is TGTGCCATCATGGCGGGAGAAATTTACGAGCAGTACTTC. This translates into CAIMAGEIYEQYF.

The V gene is TRBV29-1, the J gene TRBJ2-7; 10 bases are shared with TRBD1. With V trimmed by 5 bases and J by 7 bases, 5 bases remained unmatched. From germline, CDR1 is SQVTM and CDR2 ANQGSEA. This CDR3 is 12 amino acids long. In DNA form, the CDR3 reads TGCAGCGTTCCCGGGACAGGGGTTGAGCAGTACTTC. Translated: CSVPGTGVEQYF.

The chain employs TRBV4-1 and TRBJ2-7; a weak D match, TRBD2 (6 bases). Germline CDR1 is MGHRA and CDR2 is YSYEKL. Trimming pared 2 bases from V and 3 bases from J, leaving 14 bases between. The CDR3 loop spans 15 amino acids. The CDR3 region is CASSQLGGTHYEQYF. In nucleotides, the CDR3 is TGCGCCAGCAGCCAATTGGGCGGGACCCACTACGAGCAGTACTTC.

With regard to this clonotype: One end of the junction does not line up with germline, which may come from a read error. V and J are TRBV20-1 and TRBJ2-1; TRBD2 might be the D (6 bases). CDR1 is DFQATT and CDR2 is SNEGSKA in the germline V gene (reference sequence). This CDR3 has 11 residues. The CDR3 DNA reads as TGCAGTGCTAGAATAGCGGCGGGCCGAGTCTTC. This translates into CSARIAAGRVF.